The 5 T cell receptor beta chains given below trace back to one sample, sequenced in a study of T cell repertoires in cytomegalovirus infection. In TCRdb, the reads were re-called with MiXCR into one record per CDR3 protein. The sample holds some 500,000 distinct CDR3 sequences, approximately 40% seen once. These receptors have no known antigen. The input for sequencing was cultured PBMCs, taken from culture after CMV antigen stimulation. The receptors shown here come from a human donor in good health (CMV status not recorded). Some clones in this sample may be carry-over from other donors' samples.

In its sample, this clonotype was seen a few times. The chain links TRBV6-5 to TRBJ2-7, with D possibly matching TRBD2 (7 bases). This CDR3 contains 14 residues. Germline CDR1 is MNHEY and CDR2 is SVGAGI. V dropped 0 bases and J dropped 6 bases, with 12 bases sitting between them. CDR3 DNA: TGTGCCAGCAGTTACTCCGGGGGGCCGACCGAGCAGTACTTC. Translated: CASSYSGGPTEQYF.

This clonotype was found a few times. This chain joins TRBV6-5 and TRBJ2-2, with 8 bases aligning to TRBD2. Germline trimming cut 5 bases from V and 5 bases from J; bases unmatched to any gene: 16. This CDR3 has 18 residues. Germline-derived CDR1 and CDR2 are MNHEY and SVGAGI. CDR3 residues: CASSGGREREIGTGELFF. The CDR3 nucleotides read TGTGCCAGCAGTGGGGGGAGAGAGCGGGAGATTGGTACCGGGGAGCTGTTTTTT.

The rearrangement joins TRBV7-2 to TRBJ2-7; the D gene is possibly TRBD1 (6 bases). CDR1 and CDR2 from the germline V gene are SGHTA and FQGNSA. The V gene lost 3 bases and the J gene lost 6 bases, with 9 bases spanning the gap. This CDR3 has 12 residues. This CDR3 reads CASSFTGREQYF. The CDR3 nucleotides read TGTGCCAGCAGCTTTACAGGGCGCGAGCAGTACTTC.

The chain is built from TRBV5-5 and TRBJ1-4, with D unresolved. CDR3 length equals 13 residues. Germline CDR1 is SGHKS and CDR2 is YYEKEE (reference sequence). Trimming removed 2 bases from V and 7 bases from J, with 9 bases in between. The CDR3 here is CASSFLAPEKLFF. The DNA for the CDR3 is TGTGCCAGCAGCTTCCTGGCCCCTGAAAAACTGTTTTTT. Filled out from reference TRBV5-5 and TRBJ1-4, the complete variable domain reads DAGVTQSPTHLIKTRGQQVTLRCSPISGHKSVSWYQQVLGQGPQFIFQYYEKEERGRGNFPDRFSARQFPNYSSELNVNALLLGDSALYLCASSFLAPEKLFFGSGTQLSVL.

This clonotype was detected only a few times. The chain uses TRBV27 and TRBJ1-2; weak D call: TRBD1 (5 bases). Germline lookup yields CDR1 MNHEY and CDR2 SMNVEV (reference sequence). V lost 5 bases and J 4 bases, leaving 17 bases between the germline ends. CDR3 length: 15 amino acids. The CDR3 DNA follows: TGTGCCAGCAGTCCGGGGACGTTGGCCCTCTATGGCTACACCTTC. Residues: CASSPGTLALYGYTF.